The following is a T cell receptor beta chain sequence with its context. These data belong to a study of blood T cell repertoires in COVID-19. Source study methods: Amplification of reference gene primers was used by the study to estimate nucleated cell counts. Using immunoSEQ multiplex PCR, the repertoire was profiled, and TCRdb retains in-frame clones only, with some absent. That table gives V, J and clone size, and the DNA gave D and trimming. The table lists just over 650,000 clones, about 90% of them singletons. Germline CDR1 and CDR2: SEHNR and FQNEAQ (reference sequence). Trimming pared 5 bases from V and 2 bases from J, leaving 13 bases between. The CDR3 consists of 14 residues.

The rearrangement joins TRBV7-9 to TRBJ2-7; D perhaps matches TRBD1 (5 bases). Source material: peripheral blood. This clonotype originated in a woman between 18 and 29 years old with acute or convalescent COVID-19. CDR3 in DNA: TGTGCCAGCAGCCTACAGGTTCCCCCCTACGAGCAGTACTTC. It codes for CASSLQVPPYEQYF. Combining the CDR3 with reference TRBV7-9 and TRBJ2-7 gives the whole variable domain DTGVSQNPRHKITKRGQNVTFRCDPISEHNRLYWYRQTLGQGPEFLTYFQNEAQLEKSRLLSDRFSAERPKGSFSTLEIQRTEQGDSAMYLCASSLQVPPYEQYFGPGTRLTVT.